The clone carrying this T cell receptor (beta chain) was seen only once. Its antigen is not identified. PCR was performed using 60 Vbeta and 13 Jbeta primers. Assay: immunoSEQ multiplex PCR; the TCRdb copy retains only in-frame clones and omits some. The sample holds some 130,000 clones; 70% to 80% are singletons and the top ten take about 3.1%. The record originates from a study of cytomegalovirus exposure and HLA in healthy donors. Per the germline V gene, CDR1 is MNHEY and CDR2 is SMNVEV (reference sequence). CDR3 length: 17 residues. V dropped 5 bases and J dropped 7; count of bases not matched to a gene: 13. Study-level findings and limits: With later analysis, a missense DCLRE1C variant became linked to TCR beta V- and J-gene trimming.

The J gene is TRBJ1-6, the V gene TRBV27; TRBD1 matches at 8 bases. The specimen was PBMCs. The clonotype was recovered from a female donor in good health and CMV-seronegative. The CDR3 sequence is CASSPYRGRGRNSPLHF. CDR3 DNA sequence: TGTGCCAGCAGTCCTTACCGGGGCAGGGGGCGGAATTCACCCCTCCACTTT.